Listed below are T cell receptor beta chains from one sample, sequenced in a study of human T cells and chemical hapten exposure. TCRdb fed the RACE reads into MiXCR, producing one record per CDR3 protein. The profile shows tens of thousands of distinct CDR3 sequences, 9.5% to 15% of them singletons. This sample comprised whole blood, obtained in connection with sensitization to the hapten diphenylcyclopropenone (DPC). The receptors come from a man aged 25 to 45 with alopecia areata. Some clones in this sample may be carry-over from other donors' samples. The CDR3 runs from the conserved cysteine through the conserved F or W. A D gene is named only where the DNA matches it firmly. Clone sizes are given selectively: once, few, many, or a class where the clone is expanded.

>-|-|TRBV7-9|TRBJ2-7
CASSPADRRGYEQYF
TGTGCCAGCAGCCCGGCGGACAGACGGGGCTACGAGCAGTACTTC
>-|-|TRBV28|TRBJ1-2
CASSLGTPYYGYTF
TGTGCCAGCAGTTTAGGCACACCGTACTATGGCTACACCTTC
>-|many|TRBV6-2/TRBV6-3|TRBJ1-3
CASSYGVAGNTIYF
TGTGCCAGCAGTTACGGCGTCGCTGGAAACACCATATATTTT
>-|few|TRBV7-6|TRBJ2-2
CASSRFSEVAGELFF
TGTGCCAGCAGCCGCTTTAGCGAGGTGGCCGGGGAGCTGTTTTTT
>-|-|TRBV10-2|TRBJ2-1
CASSEEIPAYNEQFF
TGCGCCAGCAGTGAGGAAATCCCAGCCTACAATGAGCAGTTCTTC
>-|many|TRBV28|TRBJ1-2
CASSSGQYNYGYTF
TGTGCCAGCAGTTCCGGACAGTATAACTATGGCTACACCTTC
>TRBD1|few|TRBV7-2|TRBJ2-7
CASSGLTGGPLGQYF
TGTGCCAGCAGCGGACTGACAGGGGGCCCCTTGGGGCAGTACTTC
>-|many|TRBV2|TRBJ2-7
CASSETGSTKGFYEQYF
TGTGCCAGCAGTGAAACAGGCAGCACGAAGGGCTTCTACGAGCAGTACTTC
>TRBD2|many|TRBV11-2|TRBJ2-1
CASSLRGTGGAYNEQFF
TGTGCCAGCAGCTTAAGAGGCACCGGGGGGGCCTACAATGAGCAGTTCTTC
>-|many|TRBV15|TRBJ2-7
CATSATQQHRLRYEQYF
TGTGCCACCAGCGCAACGCAACAGCACAGGTTAAGATACGAGCAGTACTTC
>TRBD1|-|TRBV20-1|TRBJ1-5
CSASSPTGGNQPQHF
TGCAGTGCTAGTTCCCCGACAGGGGGCAATCAGCCCCAGCATTTT
>-|-|TRBV10-3|TRBJ1-6
CAISESRVTGDSPLHF
TGTGCCATCAGTGAGTCGAGGGTCACCGGGGATTCACCCCTCCACTTT
>TRBD1|-|TRBV28|TRBJ2-5
CASSSQTGWQETQYF
TGTGCCAGCAGCTCTCAGACAGGGTGGCAAGAGACCCAGTACTTC
>-|few|TRBV28|TRBJ2-2
CASRPPGANTGELFF
TGTGCCAGCAGGCCTCCAGGAGCGAACACCGGGGAGCTGTTTTTT
>-|few|TRBV7-6|TRBJ2-1
CASSPSGGVPNEQFF
TGTGCCAGCAGCCCCTCCGGGGGCGTTCCCAATGAGCAGTTCTTC
>-|few|TRBV28|TRBJ2-6
CASKPRGANVLTF
TGTGCCAGCAAGCCGAGGGGGGCCAACGTCCTGACTTTC
>TRBD1|many|TRBV24-1|TRBJ2-2
CATSDPPGQGSGELFF
TGTGCCACCAGTGATCCCCCGGGACAGGGGTCCGGGGAGCTGTTTTTT
>TRBD1|-|TRBV7-9|TRBJ2-7
CASSRQGSAHEQYF
TGTGCCAGCAGCAGACAGGGTTCGGCCCACGAGCAGTACTTC
>TRBD1|-|TRBV28|TRBJ1-5
CASSSGQGNSLVGQPQHF
TGTGCCAGCAGTTCCGGACAGGGAAATTCCCTGGTCGGGCAGCCCCAGCATTTT
>-|many|TRBV7-3|TRBJ1-2
CASSQSAAGYGYTF
TGTGCCAGCAGCCAGTCTGCGGCTGGCTATGGCTACACCTTC
>-|many|TRBV4-3|TRBJ1-2
CASSQDSTAVNYGYTF
TGCGCCAGCAGCCAAGATAGTACGGCTGTCAACTATGGCTACACCTTC
>-|-|TRBV12-3/TRBV12-4|TRBJ1-1
CASSPPPGLGEAFF
TGTGCCAGCAGTCCCCCCCCGGGGTTAGGTGAAGCTTTCTTT
>TRBD2|-|TRBV6-2/TRBV6-3|TRBJ2-5
CASSRRLAGGPETQYF
TGTGCCAGCAGCCGCCGACTAGCGGGGGGGCCTGAGACCCAGTACTTC
>-|many|TRBV20-1|TRBJ1-1
CSAKTFTGNTEAFF
TGCAGTGCTAAGACCTTTACAGGGAACACTGAAGCTTTCTTT
>-|-|TRBV20-1|TRBJ2-3
CSARDQLGSSTDTQYF
TGCAGTGCTAGGGATCAACTAGGGTCTAGCACAGATACGCAGTATTTT
>TRBD1|many|TRBV29-1|TRBJ1-1
CSVALQGNTEAFF
TGCAGCGTGGCGTTACAGGGGAATACTGAAGCTTTCTTT
>-|many|TRBV18|TRBJ1-6
CASSPRDPPSYNSPLHF
TGTGCCAGCTCACCGCGGGATCCACCCTCCTATAATTCACCCCTCCACTTT
>TRBD1|few|TRBV11-3|TRBJ2-2
CASSSLSGQPRGGAGELFF
TGTGCCAGCAGCTCCCTTTCGGGACAGCCCCGCGGAGGAGCCGGGGAGCTGTTTTTT
>TRBD2|many|TRBV28|TRBJ2-3
CASYLAGSSTDTQYF
TGTGCCAGCTACTTAGCGGGTTCTAGCACAGATACGCAGTATTTT
>-|many|TRBV10-3|TRBJ1-3
CAITRGSGNTIYF
TGTGCCATCACCCGAGGTTCTGGAAACACCATATATTTT
>-|few|TRBV9|TRBJ1-4
CASTQGQDEKLFF
TGTGCCAGCACCCAGGGACAAGATGAAAAACTGTTTTTT
>TRBD1|-|TRBV18|TRBJ1-5
CASSPGTGGNQPQHF
TGTGCCAGCTCACCGGGGACAGGGGGCAATCAGCCCCAGCATTTT
>-|few|TRBV9|TRBJ2-7
CASSPRDSYEQYF
TGTGCCAGCTCTCCCAGGGACTCCTACGAGCAGTACTTC
>TRBD1|-|TRBV25-1|TRBJ2-3
CASNRGTDTQYF
TGTGCCTCCAACAGGGGAACAGATACGCAGTATTTT
>TRBD1|many|TRBV20-1|TRBJ2-7
CSAPPGQYYEQYF
TGCAGTGCTCCTCCGGGACAGTACTACGAGCAGTACTTC
>-|-|TRBV4-3|TRBJ2-3
CASSPDSSTDTQYF
TGCGCCAGCAGCCCGGACAGTAGCACAGATACGCAGTATTTT
>-|-|TRBV23-1|TRBJ2-1
CASSQSTAIVWTEQFF
TGCGCCAGCAGTCAATCGACGGCCATCGTCTGGACTGAGCAGTTCTTC
>-|many|TRBV29-1|TRBJ2-5
CSVGVASQETQYF
TGCAGCGTAGGAGTGGCTAGCCAAGAGACCCAGTACTTC
>-|many|TRBV20-1|TRBJ2-3
CSAPGGTDTQYF
TGCAGTGCTCCGGGGGGCACAGATACGCAGTATTTT
>TRBD2|many|TRBV28|TRBJ2-1
CASSVRLAEQFF
TGTGCCAGCAGTGTCAGACTAGCGGAGCAGTTCTTC
>-|many|TRBV7-2|TRBJ2-1
CASLLRRGPLDEQFF
TGTGCCAGCCTGTTACGGAGGGGGCCGTTAGATGAGCAGTTCTTC
>TRBD1|few|TRBV5-1|TRBJ1-1
CASSPGGAINTEAFF
TGCGCCAGCAGCCCAGGGGGGGCAATTAACACTGAAGCTTTCTTT
>-|many|TRBV5-1|TRBJ1-1
CASSLDSLNTEAFF
TGCGCCAGCAGCTTGGACAGCTTGAACACTGAAGCTTTCTTT
>-|many|TRBV6-2/TRBV6-3|TRBJ1-5
CASSYPPWRARTQPQHF
TGTGCCAGCAGTTACCCTCCTTGGAGGGCCAGAACACAGCCCCAGCATTTT
>-|many|TRBV5-1|TRBJ2-4
CASSPGGSKNIQYF
TGCGCCAGCAGCCCTGGGGGCAGCAAAAACATTCAGTACTTC
>TRBD1|few|TRBV7-2|TRBJ2-7
CASSLNRGDSEQYF
TGTGCCAGCAGCTTAAACAGGGGGGATTCCGAGCAGTACTTC
>-|many|TRBV6-5|TRBJ2-5
CASSYSTPYQETQYF
TGTGCCAGCAGTTACTCGACGCCGTACCAAGAGACCCAGTACTTC
>-|many|TRBV11-2|TRBJ1-1
CASSLELSTEAFF
TGTGCCAGCAGCTTAGAACTATCCACTGAAGCTTTCTTT
>TRBD2|many|TRBV29-1|TRBJ2-3
CSVAFSSGGPASTDTQYF
TGCAGCGTTGCCTTTTCTAGCGGGGGGCCCGCTTCCACAGATACGCAGTATTTT